This T cell receptor (beta chain) was documented in a study of Graves' ophthalmopathy and Graves' hyperthyroidism. Study-wide results and limits: Sensitivity reached 70.59% and specificity under 85% when the model predicted ophthalmopathy progression.

The CDR3 totals 15 residues. V gave up 5 bases and J gave up 1 base, with 14 bases separating them. Germline V gene sequence: CDR1 SEHNR, CDR2 FQNEAQ (reference sequence). From RNA, the CDR3 regions of TCR beta chains were amplified and sequenced. First-round RT-PCR with HTBI primers preceded a second-round multiplex PCR. TCRdb reprocessed the multiplex PCR reads with MiXCR, giving one entry per CDR3 protein. Among approximately 1.2 million distinct CDR3 sequences, 36% were seen once, and the ten largest hold 11%. The table lists this clonotype with many counts. Antigen unknown. V usage is TRBV7-9 and J usage is TRBJ1-1; D gene uncertain. The clonotype was recovered from an adult man with Graves' hyperthyroidism. Sequenced material: peripheral blood or thyroid tissue (not recorded which). CDR3 residues: CASSQAQTGNTEAFF. DNA for the CDR3: TGTGCCAGCAGCCAGGCCCAAACGGGGAACACTGAAGCTTTCTTT.